The 24 T cell receptor beta chains below come from one sample, sequenced in a study of Tregs in tolerant kidney transplant recipients. Measured with immunoSEQ multiplex PCR; TCRdb has only the in-frame clones, and not every one. The sample holds tens of thousands of clones, roughly nine tenths seen once. Sequencing was performed on CD4+ T cells from blood, taken before the transplant. The source is a human donor who received a combined kidney and bone marrow transplant.

This chain connects TRBV28 to TRBJ2-3, with D unclear. Trimming shortened V by 4 bases and J by 1 base, and 12 bases separated the two germline ends. Germline V CDR1 and CDR2: MDHEN, SYDVKM. There are 15 residues in the CDR3. CDR3 bases: TGTGCCAGCAGTTCGGCCACCCGGGGCACAGATACGCAGTATTTT. Protein: CASSSATRGTDTQYF.

V and J are TRBV18 and TRBJ2-7; 9 bases line up with TRBD2. The CDR3 contains 15 residues. Germline V gene data show CDR1 as KGHSH and CDR2 as LQKENI. Losses at the gene ends were 1 base for V and 0 bases for J; bases not matched to a gene: 1. The CDR3 DNA reads as TGTGCCAGCTCACCACGGACTAGCGACTCCTACGAGCAGTACTTC. This encodes CASSPRTSDSYEQYF.

The chain couples TRBV11-1 to TRBJ2-5; a possible D gene is TRBD2 (6 bases). V dropped 5 bases and J dropped 2 bases, with 18 bases sitting between them. The germline CDR1 and CDR2 sequences are SGHAT and FQDESV (reference sequence). The CDR3 loop spans 16 amino acids. CDR3 protein: CASSPTGAGAQETQYF. The CDR3 DNA reads TGTGCCAGCAGCCCAACAGGAGCGGGCGCGCAAGAGACCCAGTACTTC. Filled out from reference TRBV11-1 and TRBJ2-5, the complete variable domain reads EAEVAQSPRYKITEKSQAVAFWCDPISGHATLYWYRQILGQGPELLVQFQDESVVDDSQLPKDRFSAERLKGVDSTLKIQPAELGDSAMYLCASSPTGAGAQETQYFGPGTRLLVL.

This clone was counted once. V usage is TRBV28 and J usage is TRBJ2-1, with D possibly matching TRBD1 (6 bases). With 2 bases removed from V and 7 bases from J, the gap between germline ends came to 18 bases. The CDR3 sequence is 16 residues long. Germline-derived CDR1 and CDR2 are MDHEN and SYDVKM. The CDR3: CASSLGPGGNQNEQFF. Here the CDR3 DNA reads TGTGCCAGCAGTTTAGGGCCTGGGGGCAACCAGAATGAGCAGTTCTTC.

The CDR3 sequence: CASSYSSGGGAGGYTF. The CDR3 DNA sequence: TGTGCCAGCAGTTACTCGTCGGGAGGGGGTGCGGGTGGCTACACCTTC. The V gene is TRBV6-5, the J gene TRBJ1-2, with D possibly being TRBD1 (6 bases). The V end was cut by 0 bases, the J end by 7 bases, with 18 bases between. The V gene's germline CDR1 is MNHEY and CDR2 SVGAGI. There are 16 residues in the CDR3.

The chain recombines TRBV5-1 with TRBJ2-5; 7 positions match TRBD2. Trimming cost V 4 bases and J 0 bases; bases outside gene matches: 6. The CDR3 sequence is 15 residues long. CDR1 and CDR2 (germline): SGHRS, YFSETQ. The CDR3 is CASSKNLADQETQYF. In DNA, the CDR3 is TGCGCCAGCAGCAAAAACCTAGCGGACCAAGAGACCCAGTACTTC. The full variable domain, its missing parts supplied by reference TRBV5-1 and TRBJ2-5, is KAGVTQTPRYLIKTRGQQVTLSCSPISGHRSVSWYQQTPGQGLQFLFEYFSETQRNKGNFPGRFSGRQFSNSRSEMNVSTLELGDSALYLCASSKNLADQETQYFGPGTRLLVL.

The chain has TRBV18 and TRBJ2-7, with D tentatively TRBD1 (6 bases). Germline lookup yields CDR1 KGHSH and CDR2 LQKENI. The V end lost 3 bases, the J end lost 2 bases, and 11 bases lay between the germline ends. The CDR3 consists of 14 residues. This CDR3 is CASSPGQETYEQYF. The CDR3 DNA follows: TGTGCCAGCTCACCGGGACAAGAGACCTACGAGCAGTACTTC. The variable domain in full, with the rest retrieved from reference TRBV18 and TRBJ2-7, is NAGVMQNPRHLVRRRGQEARLRCSPMKGHSHVYWYRQLPEEGLKFMVYLQKENIIDESGMPKERFSAEFPKEGPSILRIQQVVRGDSAAYFCASSPGQETYEQYFGPGTRLTVT.

The J gene is TRBJ1-5, the V gene TRBV15; D possibly corresponds to TRBD1 (6 bases). V was cut by 2 bases and J by 4 bases, with 27 bases left in between. CDR1 LNHNV and CDR2 YYDKDF come from the germline V gene (reference sequence). The CDR3 contains 20 residues. DNA of the CDR3: TGTGCCACCAGCAGAAAAAAAGGGGGAGGGGATTGGGAACGGAATCAGCCCCAGCATTTT. This gives the protein CATSRKKGGGDWERNQPQHF.

This chain uses TRBV10-3 with TRBJ2-3; 9 nucleotides match TRBD1. Trimming took 7 bases from V and 6 from J; bases not matched to a gene: 8. This CDR3 spans 14 amino acids. Germline V CDR1 and CDR2: ENHRY, SYGVKD. CDR3 sequence: CAINKGQGWDTQYF. CDR3 nucleotides: TGTGCCATCAATAAAGGACAGGGGTGGGATACGCAGTATTTT.

V is TRBV6-4 and J is TRBJ2-6, with D uncertain. The V and J ends lost 0 bases and 0 bases respectively, with 15 bases between them. The CDR3 has 19 residues. CDR1 MRHNA and CDR2 SNTAGT come from the germline V gene. CDR3 residues: CASSDSSVTTTSGANVLTF. CDR3 bases: TGTGCCAGCAGTGACTCGAGTGTCACCACTACCTCTGGGGCCAACGTCCTGACTTTC.

CDR3 sequence: CASSAPGQSRYEQYF. As DNA, the CDR3 is TGTGCCAGCAGTGCACCGGGACAGTCTCGATACGAGCAGTACTTC. The gene calls are TRBV27 and TRBJ2-7, with 7 bases that match TRBD1. Per the germline V gene, CDR1 is MNHEY and CDR2 is SMNVEV (reference sequence). The CDR3 covers 15 residues. The junction had 11 bases not matched to a gene; V was cut back by 5 bases and J by 4 bases.

The chain has TRBV6-5 and TRBJ1-5; unclear D gene. V gave up 6 bases and J gave up 4 bases, with 13 bases separating them. The CDR3 runs to 14 residues. Germline CDR1 and CDR2: MNHEY and SVGAGI. In nucleotides, the CDR3 is TGTGCCAGCAGCTACGGAGGAGGTAATCAGCCCCAGCATTTT. This encodes CASSYGGGNQPQHF.

CDR3 region: CASSSRTESYTGELFF. CDR3 in DNA: TGTGCCAGCAGCTCTCGGACAGAAAGTTACACCGGGGAGCTGTTTTTT. This chain links TRBV5-4 with TRBJ2-2; tentatively, D is TRBD1 (6 bases). This CDR3 spans 16 amino acids. Between the trimmed V and J ends, which lost 3 bases and 3 bases, there was a span of 15 bases. Per the germline V gene, CDR1 is SGHNT and CDR2 is YYREEE (reference sequence).

This clone has more than one count but fewer than ten. This rearrangement joins TRBV6-5 to TRBJ2-5; 8 bases align to TRBD2. This CDR3 spans 14 amino acids. V was clipped by 6 bases and J by 7 bases; unmatched bases: 10. Germline lookup yields CDR1 MNHEY and CDR2 SVGAGI. In DNA form, the CDR3 reads TGTGCCAGCAGGTCTCAGAGCGGGAGTGGGACCCAGTACTTC. Amino acids: CASRSQSGSGTQYF.

The chain is built from TRBV28 and TRBJ2-7; TRBD2 aligns across 7 bases. CDR3 length: 15 amino acids. CDR1 and CDR2 from the germline V gene are MDHEN and SYDVKM. Trimming cost V 7 bases and J 3 bases; bases outside gene matches: 12. In DNA, the CDR3 is TGTGCCAGCACCGGTGGGTCTAGCGGAGACTACGAGCAGTACTTC. Translating it yields CASTGGSSGDYEQYF.

This sequence joins TRBV7-2 and TRBJ2-1; 12 bases map to TRBD2. The CDR3 covers 15 residues. V lost 5 bases to trimming and J lost 7 bases; unmatched junction nucleotides: 6. CDR1 SGHTA and CDR2 FQGNSA come from the germline V gene. CDR3 in DNA: TGTGCCAGCAGCCGATGGACTAGCGGGAAGAATGAGCAGTTCTTC. Its translation is CASSRWTSGKNEQFF.

The chain joins TRBV6-5 to TRBJ2-5; D may be TRBD1 (5 bases). Germline V gene sequence: CDR1 MNHEY, CDR2 SVGAGI. Trimming took 0 bases from V and 11 from J, leaving 7 bases between them. The CDR3 loop spans 11 amino acids. In DNA, the CDR3 is TGTGCCAGCAGTTACTCGGACACGCAGTACTTC. Translated, it gives CASSYSDTQYF.

The V gene is TRBV18, the J gene TRBJ2-7, with D uncertain. CDR1 and CDR2 (germline): KGHSH, LQKENI. The CDR3 spans 15 residues. The V end was cut by 0 bases, the J end by 2 bases, with 11 bases between. In DNA, the CDR3 is TGTGCCAGCTCACCACCGACATACCCGACCTACGAGCAGTACTTC. Translation gives CASSPPTYPTYEQYF. Variable domain in full (rest from reference TRBV18 and TRBJ2-7): NAGVMQNPRHLVRRRGQEARLRCSPMKGHSHVYWYRQLPEEGLKFMVYLQKENIIDESGMPKERFSAEFPKEGPSILRIQQVVRGDSAAYFCASSPPTYPTYEQYFGPGTRLTVT.

This chain joins TRBV2 and TRBJ2-7; 7 bases agree with TRBD1. The CDR3 sequence is 13 residues long. Germline V lookup: CDR1 SNHLY, CDR2 FYNNEI. Trimming at V came to 4 bases and at J to 5 bases, leaving 5 bases not matched to a gene. The DNA for the CDR3 is TGTGCCAGCAGTGCCGGGACAGTAAACGAGCAGTACTTC. It encodes CASSAGTVNEQYF.

CDR3 in amino acids: CASSKKPGLAGDYYSYEQYF. The DNA for the CDR3 is TGTGCCAGCAGTAAAAAACCGGGGCTAGCGGGAGACTATTACTCCTACGAGCAGTACTTC. The V call is TRBV28, the J call TRBJ2-7, with 10 bases fitting TRBD2. This CDR3 is built from 20 residues. Germline assignment: CDR1 MDHEN and CDR2 SYDVKM. Germline trimming cut 5 bases from V and 0 bases from J; bases unmatched to any gene: 19. Drawing the rest from reference TRBV28 and TRBJ2-7, the complete variable domain is DVKVTQSSRYLVKRTGEKVFLECVQDMDHENMFWYRQDPGLGLRLIYFSYDVKMKEKGDIPEGYSVSREKKERFSLILESASTNQTSMYLCASSKKPGLAGDYYSYEQYFGPGTRLTVT.

V usage is TRBV7-8 and J usage is TRBJ2-5; maybe TRBD2 (5 bases). Germline V gene data show CDR1 as SGHVS and CDR2 as FQNEAQ. The CDR3 is 15 amino acids. With 1 base removed from V and 1 base from J, the gap between germline ends came to 10 bases. The CDR3: CASSLDPGSQETQYF. The CDR3 bases are TGTGCCAGCAGCTTAGACCCGGGAAGCCAAGAGACCCAGTACTTC.

This chain uses TRBV12-5 with TRBJ2-3; maybe TRBD2 (5 bases). This CDR3 spans 15 amino acids. Between the trimmed V and J ends, which lost 0 bases and 3 bases, there was a span of 10 bases. The germline V gene has CDR1 LGHNT and CDR2 FRNRAP. CDR3 in DNA: TGTGCTAGTGGTTTGGTCCGGACTGGGACAGATACGCAGTATTTT. This sequence encodes CASGLVRTGTDTQYF.

The chain employs TRBV19 and TRBJ2-7; TRBD2 might be the D (6 bases). Germline values: CDR1 LNHDA, CDR2 SQIVND (reference sequence). V shed 5 bases and J shed 4 bases, with 15 bases lying between them. The CDR3 has 14 amino acids. CDR3 protein: CASSPGTLNYEQYF. CDR3 DNA: TGTGCCAGTAGTCCCGGGACTCTTAATTACGAGCAGTACTTC. Combining the CDR3 with reference TRBV19 and TRBJ2-7 gives the whole variable domain DGGITQSPKYLFRKEGQNVTLSCEQNLNHDAMYWYRQDPGQGLRLIYYSQIVNDFQKGDIAEGYSVSREKKESFPLTVTSAQKNPTAFYLCASSPGTLNYEQYFGPGTRLTVT.

The chain recombines TRBV25-1 with TRBJ1-2; D gene unclear. V shed 0 bases and J shed 4 bases, with 6 bases lying between them. CDR1 and CDR2 (germline): MGHDK, SYGVNS. This CDR3 region has 13 residues. The CDR3 loop reads CASSEYSGYGYTF. The CDR3 DNA follows: TGTGCCAGCAGTGAATATTCGGGCTATGGCTACACCTTC.